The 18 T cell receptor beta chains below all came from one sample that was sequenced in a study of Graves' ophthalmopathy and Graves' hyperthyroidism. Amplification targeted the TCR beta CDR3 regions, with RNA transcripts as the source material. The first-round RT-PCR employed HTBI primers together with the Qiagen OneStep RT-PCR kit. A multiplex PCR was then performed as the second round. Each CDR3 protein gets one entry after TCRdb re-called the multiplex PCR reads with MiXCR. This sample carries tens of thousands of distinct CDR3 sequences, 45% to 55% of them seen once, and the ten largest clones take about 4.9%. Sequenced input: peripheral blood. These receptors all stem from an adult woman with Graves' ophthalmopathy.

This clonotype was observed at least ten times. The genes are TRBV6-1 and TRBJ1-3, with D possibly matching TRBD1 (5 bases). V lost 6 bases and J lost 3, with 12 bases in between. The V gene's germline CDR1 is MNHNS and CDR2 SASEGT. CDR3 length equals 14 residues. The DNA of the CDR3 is TGTGCCAGCAGACCCCGGGGACTTGGAAACACCATATATTTT. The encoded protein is CASRPRGLGNTIYF.

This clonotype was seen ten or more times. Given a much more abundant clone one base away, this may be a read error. The CDR3 sequence: CVSSATLNEQFF. Written as DNA, the CDR3 is TGTGTCAGCAGCGCGACACTTAATGAGCAGTTCTTC. The chain employs TRBV9 and TRBJ2-1; D remains unclear. Looked up from germline, CDR1 is SGDLS and CDR2 is YYNGEE. This CDR3 is built from 12 residues. Using reference TRBV9 and TRBJ2-1 for the parts outside the CDR3, the full variable domain is DSGVTQTPKHLITATGQRVTLRCSPRSGDLSVYWYQQSLDQGLQFLIQYYNGEERAKGNILERFSAQQFPDLHSELNLSSLELGDSALYFCVSSATLNEQFFGPGTRLTVL.

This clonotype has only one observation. CDR3 sequence reads: CSAREGGNQPQHF. CDR3 DNA sequence: TGCAGTGCTAGGGAAGGAGGCAATCAGCCCCAGCATTTT. The rearrangement links TRBV20-1 to TRBJ1-5, with D unresolved. CDR1 DFQATT and CDR2 SNEGSKA come from the germline V gene (reference sequence). CDR3 length: 13 amino acids. V lost 3 bases and J 2 bases, leaving 8 bases between the germline ends.

CDR3 residues: CATSRDHEGHGYTF. The CDR3 DNA follows: TGTGCCACCAGCAGAGATCATGAGGGGCATGGCTACACCTTC. The rearrangement links TRBV15 to TRBJ1-2; D perhaps matches TRBD1 (5 bases). The CDR3 extends over 14 amino acids. The germline V and J ends were trimmed by 0 bases and 6 bases, with 11 bases remaining between them. CDR1 is LNHNV, CDR2 YYDKDF, per germline (reference sequence).

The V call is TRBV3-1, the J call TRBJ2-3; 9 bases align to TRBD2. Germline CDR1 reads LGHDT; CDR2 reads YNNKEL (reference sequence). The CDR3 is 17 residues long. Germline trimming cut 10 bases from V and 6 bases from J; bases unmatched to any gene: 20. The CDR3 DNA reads TGTGCCACTTCTCGGGGCCTAGCGGGACCGCCCTCGGATACGCAGTATTTT. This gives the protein CATSRGLAGPPSDTQYF.

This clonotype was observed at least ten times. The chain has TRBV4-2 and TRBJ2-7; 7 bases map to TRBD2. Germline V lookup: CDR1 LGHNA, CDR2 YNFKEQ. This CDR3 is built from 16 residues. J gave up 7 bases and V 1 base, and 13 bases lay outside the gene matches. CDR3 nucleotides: TGTGCCAGCAGCCAAGGGGGGTCTAGCGGAGAGGAGGAGCAGTACTTC. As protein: CASSQGGSSGEEEQYF.

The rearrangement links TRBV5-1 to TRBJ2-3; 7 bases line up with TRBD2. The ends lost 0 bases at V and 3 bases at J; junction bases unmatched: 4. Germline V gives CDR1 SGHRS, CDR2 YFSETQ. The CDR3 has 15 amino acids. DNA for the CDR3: TGCGCCAGCAGCTTGGGGGAGGGAAGGACAGATACGCAGTATTTT. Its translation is CASSLGEGRTDTQYF. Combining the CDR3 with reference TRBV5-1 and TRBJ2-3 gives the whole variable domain KAGVTQTPRYLIKTRGQQVTLSCSPISGHRSVSWYQQTPGQGLQFLFEYFSETQRNKGNFPGRFSGRQFSNSRSEMNVSTLELGDSALYLCASSLGEGRTDTQYFGPGTRLTVL.

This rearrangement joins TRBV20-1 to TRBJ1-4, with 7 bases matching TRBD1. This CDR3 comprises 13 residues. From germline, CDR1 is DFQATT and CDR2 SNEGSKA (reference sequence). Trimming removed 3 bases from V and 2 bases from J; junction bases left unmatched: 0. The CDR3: CSARDRTNEKLFF. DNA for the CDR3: TGCAGTGCTAGGGACAGGACTAATGAAAAACTGTTTTTT.

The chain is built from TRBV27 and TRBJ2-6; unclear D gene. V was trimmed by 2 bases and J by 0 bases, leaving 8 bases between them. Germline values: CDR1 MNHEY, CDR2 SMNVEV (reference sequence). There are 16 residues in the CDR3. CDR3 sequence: CASSLGVPSGANVLTF. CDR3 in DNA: TGTGCCAGCAGTTTAGGGGTCCCCTCTGGGGCCAACGTCCTGACTTTC.

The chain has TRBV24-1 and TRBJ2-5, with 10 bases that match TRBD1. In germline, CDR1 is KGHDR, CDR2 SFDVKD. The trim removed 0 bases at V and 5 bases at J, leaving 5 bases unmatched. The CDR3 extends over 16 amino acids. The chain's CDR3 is CATSDLPDRGRETQYF. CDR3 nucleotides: TGTGCCACCAGTGATTTGCCCGACAGGGGGCGTGAGACCCAGTACTTC.

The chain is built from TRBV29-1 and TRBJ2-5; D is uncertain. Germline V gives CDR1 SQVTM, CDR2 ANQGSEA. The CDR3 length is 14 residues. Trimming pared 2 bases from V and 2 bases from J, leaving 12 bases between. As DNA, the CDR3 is TGCAGCGTTGAAAACACAGATTATCAAGAGACCCAGTACTTC. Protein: CSVENTDYQETQYF. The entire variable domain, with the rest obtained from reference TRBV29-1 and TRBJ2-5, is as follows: SAVISQKPSRDICQRGTSLTIQCQVDSQVTMMFWYRQQPGQSLTLIATANQGSEATYESGFVIDKFPISRPNLTFSTLTVSNMSPEDSSIYLCSVENTDYQETQYFGPGTRLLVL.

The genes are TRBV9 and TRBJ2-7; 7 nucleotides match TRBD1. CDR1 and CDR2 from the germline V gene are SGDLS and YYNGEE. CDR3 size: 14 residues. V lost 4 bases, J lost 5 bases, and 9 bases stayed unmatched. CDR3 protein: CASSNTGQFNEQYF. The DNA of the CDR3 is TGTGCCAGCAGCAACACGGGACAGTTTAACGAGCAGTACTTC.

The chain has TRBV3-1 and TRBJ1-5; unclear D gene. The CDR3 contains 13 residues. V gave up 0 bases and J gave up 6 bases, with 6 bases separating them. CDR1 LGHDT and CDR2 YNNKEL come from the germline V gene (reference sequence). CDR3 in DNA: TGTGCCAGCAGCCAAGATGTAGCTCAGCCCCAGCATTTT. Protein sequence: CASSQDVAQPQHF.

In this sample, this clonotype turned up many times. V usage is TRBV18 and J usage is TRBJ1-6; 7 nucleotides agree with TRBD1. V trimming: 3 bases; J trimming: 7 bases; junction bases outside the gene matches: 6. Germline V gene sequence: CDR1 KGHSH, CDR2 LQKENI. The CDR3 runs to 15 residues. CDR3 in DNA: TGTGCCAGCTCACCTCGTCAGGGGGGGAATTCACCCCTCCACTTT. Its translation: CASSPRQGGNSPLHF.

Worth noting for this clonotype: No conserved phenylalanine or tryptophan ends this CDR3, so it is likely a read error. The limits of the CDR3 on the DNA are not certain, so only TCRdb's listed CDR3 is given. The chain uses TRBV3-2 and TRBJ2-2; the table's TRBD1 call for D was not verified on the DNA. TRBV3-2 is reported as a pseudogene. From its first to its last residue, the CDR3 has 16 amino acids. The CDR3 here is CASSQAGPQFSGELFL.

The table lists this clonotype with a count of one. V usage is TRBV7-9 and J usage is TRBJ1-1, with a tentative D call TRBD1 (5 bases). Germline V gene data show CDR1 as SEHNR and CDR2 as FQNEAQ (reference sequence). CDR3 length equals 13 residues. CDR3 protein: CFRARGANTEAFF. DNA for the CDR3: TGTTTCAGGGCTCGTGGGGCCAACACTGAAGCTTTCTTT.

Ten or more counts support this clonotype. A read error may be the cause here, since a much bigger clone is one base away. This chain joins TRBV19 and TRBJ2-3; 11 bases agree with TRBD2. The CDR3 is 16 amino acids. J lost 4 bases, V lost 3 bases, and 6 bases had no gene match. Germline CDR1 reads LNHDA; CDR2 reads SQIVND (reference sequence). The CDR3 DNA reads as TGTGCCAGTAGTATCTCGATTAGCGGGAGGGCAGATACGCAGTATTTT. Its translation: CASSISISGRADTQYF. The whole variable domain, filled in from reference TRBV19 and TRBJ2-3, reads DGGITQSPKYLFRKEGQNVTLSCEQNLNHDAMYWYRQDPGQGLRLIYYSQIVNDFQKGDIAEGYSVSREKKESFPLTVTSAQKNPTAFYLCASSISISGRADTQYFGPGTRLTVL.

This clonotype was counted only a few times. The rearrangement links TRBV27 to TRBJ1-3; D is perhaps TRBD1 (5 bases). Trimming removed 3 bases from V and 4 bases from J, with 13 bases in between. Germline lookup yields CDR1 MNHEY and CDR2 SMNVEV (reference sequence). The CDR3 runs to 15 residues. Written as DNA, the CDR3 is TGTGCCAGCAGTTTGGGAGGGGCGGGGGGAAACACCATATATTTT. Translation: CASSLGGAGGNTIYF.